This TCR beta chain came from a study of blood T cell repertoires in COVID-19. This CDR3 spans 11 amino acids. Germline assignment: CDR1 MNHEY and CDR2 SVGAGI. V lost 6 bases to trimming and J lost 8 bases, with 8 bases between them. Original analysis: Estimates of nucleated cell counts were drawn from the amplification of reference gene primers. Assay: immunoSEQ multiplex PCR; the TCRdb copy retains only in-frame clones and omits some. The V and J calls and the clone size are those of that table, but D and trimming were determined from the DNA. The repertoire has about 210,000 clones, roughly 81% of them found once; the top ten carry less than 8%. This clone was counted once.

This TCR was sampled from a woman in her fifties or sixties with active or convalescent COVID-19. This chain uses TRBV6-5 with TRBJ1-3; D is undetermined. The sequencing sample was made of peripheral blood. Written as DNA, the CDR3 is TGTGCCAGCAGCTCAGAAGACACCATATATTTT. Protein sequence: CASSSEDTIYF.